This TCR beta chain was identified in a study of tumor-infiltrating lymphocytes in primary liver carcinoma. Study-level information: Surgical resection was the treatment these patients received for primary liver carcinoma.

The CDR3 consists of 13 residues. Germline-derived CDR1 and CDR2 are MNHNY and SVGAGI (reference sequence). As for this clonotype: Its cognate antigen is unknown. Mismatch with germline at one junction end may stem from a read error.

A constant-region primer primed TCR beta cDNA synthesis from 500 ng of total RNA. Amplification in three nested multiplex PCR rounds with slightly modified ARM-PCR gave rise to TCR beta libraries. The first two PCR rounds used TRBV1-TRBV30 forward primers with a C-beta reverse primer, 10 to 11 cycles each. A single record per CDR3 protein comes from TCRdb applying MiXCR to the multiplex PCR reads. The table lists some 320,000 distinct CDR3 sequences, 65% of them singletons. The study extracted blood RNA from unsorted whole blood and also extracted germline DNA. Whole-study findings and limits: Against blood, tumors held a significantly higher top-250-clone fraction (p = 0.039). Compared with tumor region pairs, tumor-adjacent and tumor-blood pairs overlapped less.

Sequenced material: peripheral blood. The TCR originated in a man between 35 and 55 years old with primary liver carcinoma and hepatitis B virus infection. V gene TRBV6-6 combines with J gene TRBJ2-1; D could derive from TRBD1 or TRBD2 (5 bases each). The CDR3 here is CASRGVEYNERFF. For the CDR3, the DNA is TGTGCCAGCAGGGGGGTGGAATACAATGAGCGGTTCTTC.